The 14 T cell receptor beta chains below come from one sample, sequenced in a study of identical twins. TCRdb fed the 5' RACE reads into MiXCR, producing one record per CDR3 protein. The sample holds around 1.7 million distinct CDR3 sequences; around 29% are singletons and the top ten take more than 0.25%. Sequencing was done on a sample of cord blood. The receptors stem from a newborn girl in good health.

In this sample, this clonotype turned up a few times. The chain recombines TRBV12-3 or TRBV12-4 with TRBJ2-7; TRBD2 matches at 8 bases. CDR3 length: 18 amino acids. V dropped 0 bases and J dropped 7; count of bases not matched to a gene: 17. The CDR3 reads CASSLADAEREKPREQYF. In nucleotides, the CDR3 is TGTGCCAGCAGTTTAGCGGATGCTGAGCGGGAGAAACCACGGGAGCAGTACTTC.

This clonotype came up a few times. The rearrangement links TRBV6-5 to TRBJ2-7; TRBD2 might be the D (5 bases). Germline V CDR1 and CDR2: MNHEY, SVGAGI. V lost 0 bases and J lost 3, with 15 bases in between. This CDR3 is 16 amino acids long. CDR3 sequence (DNA): TGTGCCAGCAGTTACTCGCTACTCGGAGGTGGCTACGAGCAGTACTTC. Residues: CASSYSLLGGGYEQYF.

This clonotype was observed many times. The gene calls are TRBV27 and TRBJ2-7; D remains ambiguous. The germline CDR1 and CDR2 sequences are MNHEY and SMNVEV (reference sequence). V was clipped by 2 bases and J by 2 bases, with 13 bases between them. The CDR3 totals 15 residues. This CDR3 is CASSLTAWKTYEQYF. As DNA, the CDR3 is TGTGCCAGCAGTTTAACGGCGTGGAAGACCTACGAGCAGTACTTC.

The chain combines TRBV18 with TRBJ2-3, with D tentatively TRBD2 (5 bases). This CDR3 region has 16 residues. V was shortened by 6 bases and J by 1 base, with 17 bases between the two germline ends. The germline V gene encodes CDR1 KGHSH and CDR2 LQKENI. CDR3 in amino acids: CASSHLEGWGTDTQYF. DNA for the CDR3: TGTGCCAGCTCTCATTTAGAGGGATGGGGCACAGATACGCAGTATTTT.

Turning to this clonotype: Possible read error: a much larger clone is one base away. The genes are TRBV20-1 and TRBJ2-5; D may correspond to TRBD1 or TRBD2 (5 bases each). Germline V gene sequence: CDR1 DFQATT, CDR2 SNEGSKA (reference sequence). V gave up 3 bases and J gave up 11 bases, with 16 bases separating them. The length of the CDR3 is 12 residues. This CDR3 is CSARGDGTWQYF. The DNA of the CDR3 is TGCAGTGCTAGGGGGGACGGCACTTGGCAGTACTTC.

This clonotype was counted only a few times. J is TRBJ2-4 and V is TRBV20-1; D is uncertain. The J call may be wrong; the DNA end is better matched by TRBJ2-5. CDR3 length: 13 amino acids. Germline V lookup: CDR1 DFQATT, CDR2 SNEGSKA (reference sequence). CDR3 coding DNA: TGCAGTGCTAGAGAATCCTCCCAAGAGACCCAGTACTTC. Residues: CSARESSQETQYF.

V and J are TRBV20-1 and TRBJ2-1; TRBD2 matches 10 bases. Germline V lookup: CDR1 DFQATT, CDR2 SNEGSKA (reference sequence). Germline trimming cut 4 bases from V and 6 bases from J; bases unmatched to any gene: 6. The CDR3 is made up of 14 amino acids. CDR3 amino acids: CSATSGRGANEQFF. CDR3 DNA: TGCAGTGCTACCAGCGGGAGGGGGGCCAATGAGCAGTTCTTC.

The chain combines TRBV13 with TRBJ1-1, with D perhaps TRBD1 (5 bases). Germline lookup yields CDR1 PRHDT and CDR2 FYEKMQ (reference sequence). CDR3 length: 13 amino acids. The V end lost 6 bases, the J end lost 3 bases, and 11 bases lay between the germline ends. The CDR3 loop is CASSPDSHTEAFF. In DNA form, the CDR3 reads TGTGCCAGCAGTCCAGACAGCCACACTGAAGCTTTCTTT.

This clonotype was picked up a small number of times. This chain uses TRBV2 with TRBJ2-3, with 16 bases identical to TRBD2. V lost 10 bases to trimming and J lost 8 bases; unmatched junction nucleotides: 12. The CDR3 has 16 amino acids. Germline CDR1 SNHLY, CDR2 FYNNEI. CDR3 nucleotides: TGTGCCACCACTTTGGGACTAGCGGGGGGGCCGCGTACGCAGTATTTT. Protein sequence: CATTLGLAGGPRTQYF.

This clonotype has ten or more counts. V gene TRBV13 combines with J gene TRBJ2-7; D ambiguous. CDR1 and CDR2 from the germline V gene are PRHDT and FYEKMQ (reference sequence). V was clipped by 6 bases and J by 5 bases, with 5 bases between them. CDR3 length: 10 residues. The chain's CDR3 is CASSGDEQYF. Here the CDR3 DNA reads TGTGCCAGCAGTGGAGACGAGCAGTACTTC.

This clonotype was seen a handful of times. The chain carries TRBV20-1 and TRBJ2-5; weak D call: TRBD2 (6 bases). The DNA end favors TRBJ2-7, so the J call may be wrong. Germline V CDR1 and CDR2: DFQATT, SNEGSKA (reference sequence). The CDR3 contains 13 residues. This CDR3 is CSARVTRGGEQYF. In nucleotides, the CDR3 is TGCAGTGCTAGAGTAACCCGGGGAGGCGAGCAGTACTTC.

This chain uses TRBV20-1 with TRBJ2-3; 12 bases map to TRBD2. CDR1 and CDR2 from the germline V gene are DFQATT and SNEGSKA (reference sequence). The ends lost 4 bases at V and 4 bases at J; junction bases unmatched: 6. This CDR3 contains 15 residues. The CDR3 DNA sequence: TGCAGTGCTAAATCTAGCGGGGGGGCAGCAGATACGCAGTATTTT. It yields the protein CSAKSSGGAADTQYF.

This clonotype has more than one count but fewer than ten. The J gene is TRBJ1-4, the V gene TRBV2; no clear D gene. In germline, CDR1 is SNHLY, CDR2 FYNNEI. This CDR3 comprises 15 residues. Trimming pared 8 bases from V and 0 bases from J, leaving 13 bases between. The CDR3: CASRSSSSTNEKLFF. CDR3 sequence (DNA): TGTGCCAGCCGTTCTTCCAGCTCAACTAATGAAAAACTGTTTTTT.

In nucleotides, the CDR3 is TGTGCCAGCGGTACGGACAGGCTAAGGGAGACCCAGTACTTC. Translation: CASGTDRLRETQYF. This rearrangement joins TRBV6-1 to TRBJ2-5, with 7 nucleotides matching TRBD1. The CDR3 contains 14 residues. The V gene end was trimmed by 8 bases and the J gene end by 5 bases; junction bases not matched to a gene: 11. CDR1 MNHNS and CDR2 SASEGT come from the germline V gene.